Sequencing of this T cell receptor (beta chain) was carried out in a study of shared clonotypes between healthy human individuals. Terminally differentiated effector memory CD45RA+ cells were excluded from the naive CD8 cells, which were CD45RO-negative and positively selected for CCR7. Donors were Caucasian adults residing in Nashville, Tennessee, USA. Libraries were prepared by immunoSEQ multiplex PCR; TCRdb keeps only in-frame clonotypes and omits some of them. The data hold 550,000 to 600,000 clones, with 95% to 98% observed a single time. Deletions cut 1 base from V and 3 bases from J, with 18 bases between. The CDR3 loop spans 17 amino acids. CDR1 SGHNT and CDR2 YYREEE come from the germline V gene (reference sequence).

Sequencing used naive CD8+ T cells sorted from blood. The clonotype originates from a man aged 25-45 years in good health. The J gene is TRBJ2-3, the V gene TRBV5-4, with D perhaps given as TRBD1 or TRBD2 (5 bases each). As DNA, the CDR3 is TGTGCCAGCAGCTTGTCAGGGACGGGGATGTCAACAGATACGCAGTATTTT. Translating it yields CASSLSGTGMSTDTQYF.